These 27 T cell receptor beta chains were all obtained from the same sample, sequenced in a study of cytomegalovirus exposure and HLA in healthy donors. Clones were sequenced by immunoSEQ multiplex PCR, and TCRdb holds only the in-frame ones, with some missing. The repertoire holds approximately 280,000 clones, with roughly 88% as singletons. The source material was PBMCs. These receptors were obtained from a woman between 18 and 30 years old in good health and CMV-seronegative.

The gene calls are TRBV7-8 and TRBJ1-2; TRBD1 matches at 8 bases. CDR3 length: 13 residues. After removal of 2 bases from V and 6 bases from J, the junction contained 2 bases not matched to a gene. Germline V lookup: CDR1 SGHVS, CDR2 FQNEAQ. CDR3 nucleotides: TGTGCCAGCAGCTTAAACAGGGGGAATGGCTACACCTTC. It codes for CASSLNRGNGYTF.

This clone was found a few times. The gene calls are TRBV7-9 and TRBJ1-5; D remains unclear. The germline V gene encodes CDR1 SEHNR and CDR2 FQNEAQ (reference sequence). V dropped 1 base and J dropped 3 bases, with 7 bases sitting between them. This CDR3 has 14 amino acids. The CDR3 coding sequence is TGTGCCAGCAGCTTAGGGGCAGACAATCAGCCCCAGCATTTT. Encoded protein: CASSLGADNQPQHF.

This chain uses TRBV28 with TRBJ2-7, with D possibly TRBD2 on 6 matching bases. V gave up 8 bases and J gave up 0 bases, with 14 bases separating them. The CDR3 totals 14 residues. Germline lookup yields CDR1 MDHEN and CDR2 SYDVKM. CDR3 in DNA: TGTGCCAGCCGGAGCGGGTTAAGCTCCTACGAGCAGTACTTC. Amino acids: CASRSGLSSYEQYF.

CDR3 sequence reads: CASSFAVGGGEAFF. DNA of the CDR3: TGCGCCAGCAGCTTTGCAGTTGGAGGCGGGGAAGCTTTCTTT. J is TRBJ1-1 and V is TRBV5-1, with no clear D. The length of the CDR3 is 14 residues. Trimming took off 2 bases at V and 8 bases at J, with 16 bases between the two ends. CDR1 and CDR2 (germline): SGHRS, YFSETQ.

A note on this clone: Germline and junction disagree at one end, which may indicate a read error. The CDR3 DNA is TGTGCCAGCGCCGGGACTAGCTCTATGGATCTTTTT. Protein product: CASAGTSSMDLF. This chain connects TRBV28 to TRBJ2-3; TRBD2 matches at 9 bases. From germline, CDR1 is MDHEN and CDR2 SYDVKM. The CDR3 has 12 residues.

V and J are TRBV29-1 and TRBJ2-5; the D is unclear. V was pared by 4 bases and J by 1 base, with 7 bases between. Germline CDR1 and CDR2: SQVTM and ANQGSEA. The CDR3 runs to 12 residues. The CDR3: CSVVSRQETQYF. In DNA, the CDR3 is TGCAGCGTTGTGAGCCGCCAAGAGACCCAGTACTTC.

The chain carries TRBV5-4 and TRBJ1-2; 7 bases align to TRBD1. Germline CDR1 reads SGHNT; CDR2 reads YYREEE (reference sequence). V shed 6 bases, J shed 2 bases, and the junction held 10 bases outside the gene matches. The CDR3 runs to 15 residues. The DNA for the CDR3 is TGTGCCAGCACCCATAGGGGGCAGGGGAACTATGGCTACACCTTC. Its translation: CASTHRGQGNYGYTF.

The gene calls are TRBV28 and TRBJ1-1; 8 bases match TRBD1. The junction had 12 bases not matched to a gene; V was cut back by 3 bases and J by 9 bases. Germline lookup yields CDR1 MDHEN and CDR2 SYDVKM. The CDR3 has 15 residues. The CDR3 here is CASSFYRTGKGKAFF. The DNA of the CDR3 is TGTGCCAGCAGTTTCTACCGGACAGGGAAAGGCAAAGCTTTCTTT.

The chain employs TRBV28 and TRBJ2-7, with TRBD1 matching 8 bases. J was trimmed by 7 bases and V by 7 bases; bases with no gene match: 9. The CDR3 is 13 residues long. Germline assignment: CDR1 MDHEN and CDR2 SYDVKM. CDR3 protein: CASKPGQGLEQYF. CDR3 in DNA: TGTGCCAGCAAACCAGGACAGGGCCTAGAGCAGTACTTC.

V gene TRBV15 combines with J gene TRBJ2-2; TRBD1 agrees at 11 bases. Germline assignment: CDR1 LNHNV and CDR2 YYDKDF (reference sequence). The V segment lost 7 bases and the J segment 7 bases; nucleotides outside the gene matches: 5. The CDR3 contains 14 residues. The CDR3 here is CATKRDRGIGELFF. The CDR3 DNA sequence: TGTGCCACCAAACGGGACAGGGGGATCGGGGAGCTGTTTTTT.

The rearrangement links TRBV15 to TRBJ1-5; possible D gene TRBD1, 5 bases. Germline-derived CDR1 and CDR2 are LNHNV and YYDKDF (reference sequence). The CDR3 is 15 amino acids. Trimming shortened V by 3 bases and J by 3 bases, and 12 bases separated the two germline ends. The CDR3 region is CATSREGRDNQPQHF. Here the CDR3 DNA reads TGTGCCACCAGCAGGGAGGGACGGGACAATCAGCCCCAGCATTTT. Full variable domain (outside the CDR3, taken from reference TRBV15 and TRBJ1-5): DAMVIQNPRYQVTQFGKPVTLSCSQTLNHNVMYWYQQKSSQAPKLLFHYYDKDFNNEADTPDNFQSRRPNTSFCFLDIRSPGLGDTAMYLCATSREGRDNQPQHFGDGTRLSIL.

The rearrangement uses TRBV11-2 and TRBJ1-1, with D unclear. Trimming took 5 bases from V and 8 from J, leaving 18 bases between them. The CDR3 has 14 amino acids. Germline-derived CDR1 and CDR2 are SGHAT and FQNNGV. CDR3: CASSQVAGGREAFF. The CDR3 coding sequence is TGTGCCAGCAGCCAAGTTGCGGGAGGAAGGGAAGCTTTCTTT.

This chain joins TRBV6-5 and TRBJ2-5, with D possibly matching TRBD2 (6 bases). The CDR3 covers 15 residues. CDR1 and CDR2 from the germline V gene are MNHEY and SVGAGI. V was clipped by 0 bases and J by 4 bases, with 12 bases between them. CDR3 sequence: CASSYSRSGGETQYF. As DNA, the CDR3 is TGTGCCAGCAGTTACTCGAGATCCGGGGGAGAGACCCAGTACTTC.

This CDR3 is CASSSGTSLVEQFF. DNA for the CDR3: TGTGCCAGCAGTTCCGGGACTAGTTTAGTTGAGCAGTTCTTC. J is TRBJ2-1 and V is TRBV28, with 8 bases matching TRBD2. V trimming: 4 bases; J trimming: 9 bases; junction bases outside the gene matches: 8. Germline V gives CDR1 MDHEN, CDR2 SYDVKM. The CDR3 spans 14 residues.

CDR3 DNA sequence: TGTGCCTGGGGGACAGGGAGTTGGGGCTACACCTTC. It codes for CAWGTGSWGYTF. The genes are TRBV30 and TRBJ1-2; 9 bases map to TRBD1. The V gene end was trimmed by 5 bases and the J gene end by 8 bases; junction bases not matched to a gene: 6. The germline CDR1 and CDR2 sequences are GTSNPN and SVGIG (reference sequence). The CDR3 has 12 amino acids.

The rearrangement links TRBV6-5 to TRBJ1-2; 8 bases match TRBD1. Losses at the gene ends were 5 bases for V and 2 bases for J; bases not matched to a gene: 7. Germline loops: CDR1 MNHEY, CDR2 SVGAGI. This CDR3 region has 15 residues. The CDR3 DNA sequence: TGTGCCAGCAGTGGGGGGGACAGGCAGAACTATGGCTACACCTTC. Translating it yields CASSGGDRQNYGYTF.

The chain recombines TRBV19 with TRBJ2-1, with 7 bases that match TRBD1. Unmatched junction bases numbered 5, after V lost 5 bases and J lost 4 bases. The CDR3 totals 14 residues. Germline assignment: CDR1 LNHDA and CDR2 SQIVND (reference sequence). The CDR3, as DNA: TGTGCCAGTAGTGAGACAGGGTCGTACAATGAGCAGTTCTTC. The encoded protein is CASSETGSYNEQFF.

The rearrangement joins TRBV5-8 to TRBJ1-2, with D perhaps TRBD1 (6 bases). The germline V gene encodes CDR1 SGHTS and CDR2 YDEGEE. The CDR3 spans 14 residues. Trimming shortened V by 0 bases and J by 8 bases, and 14 bases separated the two germline ends. CDR3 bases: TGTGCCAGCAGCTTGGGCTGGGGGCGGATGGGCTACACCTTC. Translation gives CASSLGWGRMGYTF.

The chain has TRBV19 and TRBJ2-1, with D maybe TRBD1 (6 bases). CDR3 length equals 16 residues. The V gene's germline CDR1 is LNHDA and CDR2 SQIVND (reference sequence). Trimming removed 6 bases from V and 0 bases from J, with 15 bases in between. The DNA of the CDR3 is TGTGCCAGTAGAAGCCAGGGGATGGGCTCCTACAATGAGCAGTTCTTC. Amino acids: CASRSQGMGSYNEQFF.

The rearrangement uses TRBV2 and TRBJ2-5, with 10 bases aligning to TRBD2. The CDR3 has 14 residues. Losses at the gene ends were 4 bases for V and 2 bases for J; bases not matched to a gene: 1. The germline V gene encodes CDR1 SNHLY and CDR2 FYNNEI. The chain's CDR3 is CASSVAGGQETQYF. The CDR3, as DNA: TGTGCCAGCAGTGTAGCGGGGGGACAAGAGACCCAGTACTTC. The entire variable domain, with the rest obtained from reference TRBV2 and TRBJ2-5, is as follows: EPEVTQTPSHQVTQMGQEVILRCVPISNHLYFYWYRQILGQKVEFLVSFYNNEISEKSEIFDDQFSVERPDGSNFTLKIRSTKLEDSAMYFCASSVAGGQETQYFGPGTRLLVL.

This sequence joins TRBV9 and TRBJ2-7; 8 nucleotides match TRBD1. V dropped 2 bases and J dropped 2; count of bases not matched to a gene: 6. The germline CDR1 and CDR2 sequences are SGDLS and YYNGEE. The CDR3 extends over 15 amino acids. The CDR3 here is CASSVQGANPYEQYF. CDR3 nucleotides: TGTGCCAGCAGCGTTCAGGGGGCGAATCCCTACGAGCAGTACTTC.

The chain carries TRBV7-6 and TRBJ2-7; a possible D gene is TRBD2 (6 bases). Germline V gene sequence: CDR1 SGHVS, CDR2 FNYEAQ. The CDR3 consists of 16 residues. The germline V and J ends were trimmed by 4 bases and 1 base, with 17 bases remaining between them. This chain's CDR3 is CASSSIQGRGSYEQYF. CDR3 DNA sequence: TGTGCCAGCAGCTCCATCCAGGGCCGGGGGTCCTACGAGCAGTACTTC.

The chain is built from TRBV11-2 and TRBJ2-7; TRBD1 matches at 7 bases. Germline V lookup: CDR1 SGHAT, CDR2 FQNNGV. V was clipped by 4 bases and J by 6 bases; unmatched bases: 15. The CDR3 covers 16 residues. The CDR3 protein is CASSSGPGTVGVEQYF. The CDR3 DNA follows: TGTGCCAGCAGCTCAGGCCCGGGGACAGTAGGGGTCGAGCAGTACTTC.

The V and J genes are TRBV4-3 and TRBJ2-2; no firm D call. Trimming cost V 0 bases and J 3 bases, with 8 bases left between them. This CDR3 has 15 amino acids. Per the germline V gene, CDR1 is LGHNA and CDR2 is YSLEER. CDR3 sequence reads: CASSQETRYTGELFF. Written as DNA, the CDR3 is TGCGCCAGCAGCCAAGAAACACGTTACACCGGGGAGCTGTTTTTT.

This clone was seen a single time. The J gene is TRBJ2-7, the V gene TRBV9; 12 bases fit TRBD2. With V trimmed by 2 bases and J by 7 bases, 7 bases remained unmatched. The CDR3 consists of 15 residues. The germline CDR1 and CDR2 sequences are SGDLS and YYNGEE. CDR3 bases: TGTGCCAGCAGCGTCTCCGGAACTAGCGGGAGGGAGCAGTACTTC. Protein sequence: CASSVSGTSGREQYF.

The genes are TRBV4-3 and TRBJ2-7, with D perhaps matching TRBD2 (5 bases). V was trimmed by 1 base and J by 2 bases, leaving 12 bases between them. This CDR3 region has 15 residues. Looked up from germline, CDR1 is LGHNA and CDR2 is YSLEER. The CDR3 is CASSQALGEPYEQYF. CDR3 bases: TGCGCCAGCAGCCAAGCCCTCGGGGAACCCTACGAGCAGTACTTC.

The gene calls are TRBV13 and TRBJ2-7; possible D gene TRBD2, 6 bases. In germline, CDR1 is PRHDT, CDR2 FYEKMQ (reference sequence). CDR3 length: 16 residues. V was cut by 4 bases and J by 5 bases, with 21 bases left in between. CDR3 nucleotide sequence: TGTGCCAGCAGCTCACCCAGACTAGGCCTCGGGGACGAGCAGTACTTC. Residues: CASSSPRLGLGDEQYF.